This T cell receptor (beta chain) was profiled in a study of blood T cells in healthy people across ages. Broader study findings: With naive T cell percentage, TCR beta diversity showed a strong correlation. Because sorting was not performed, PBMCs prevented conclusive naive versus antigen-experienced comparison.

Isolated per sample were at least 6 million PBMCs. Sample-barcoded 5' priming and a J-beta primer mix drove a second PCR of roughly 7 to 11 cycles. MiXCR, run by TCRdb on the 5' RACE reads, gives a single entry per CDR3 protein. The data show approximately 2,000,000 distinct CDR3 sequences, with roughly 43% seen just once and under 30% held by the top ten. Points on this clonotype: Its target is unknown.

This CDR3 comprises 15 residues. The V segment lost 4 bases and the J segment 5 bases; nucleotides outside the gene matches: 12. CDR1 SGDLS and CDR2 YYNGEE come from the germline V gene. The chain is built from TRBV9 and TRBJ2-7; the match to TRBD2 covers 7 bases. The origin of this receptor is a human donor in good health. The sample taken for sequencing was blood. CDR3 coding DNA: TGTGCCAGCAGCCCCGGTAAAATCAGCGGGGACGAGCAGTACTTC. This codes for CASSPGKISGDEQYF. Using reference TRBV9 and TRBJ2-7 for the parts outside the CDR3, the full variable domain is DSGVTQTPKHLITATGQRVTLRCSPRSGDLSVYWYQQSLDQGLQFLIQYYNGEERAKGNILERFSAQQFPDLHSELNLSSLELGDSALYFCASSPGKISGDEQYFGPGTRLTVT.